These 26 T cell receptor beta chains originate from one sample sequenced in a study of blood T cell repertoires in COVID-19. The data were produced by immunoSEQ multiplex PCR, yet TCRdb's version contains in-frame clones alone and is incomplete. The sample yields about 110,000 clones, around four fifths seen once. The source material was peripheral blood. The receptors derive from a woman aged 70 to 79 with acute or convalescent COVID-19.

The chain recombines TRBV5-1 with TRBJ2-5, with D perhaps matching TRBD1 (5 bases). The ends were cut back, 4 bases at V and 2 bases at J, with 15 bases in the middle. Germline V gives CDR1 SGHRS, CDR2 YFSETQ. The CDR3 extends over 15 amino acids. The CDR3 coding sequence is TGCGCCAGCAGCAGGGGCGTTGGGCCTCAAGAGACCCAGTACTTC. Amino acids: CASSRGVGPQETQYF.

This CDR3 is CASRSTPGLAGGGEQFF. The CDR3 coding sequence is TGTGCCAGCAGGTCCACACCGGGACTAGCGGGGGGTGGTGAGCAGTTCTTC. The chain couples TRBV2 to TRBJ2-1; 15 nucleotides line up with TRBD2. Germline CDR1 is SNHLY and CDR2 is FYNNEI. The CDR3 extends over 17 amino acids. The V gene end was trimmed by 6 bases and the J gene end by 9 bases; junction bases not matched to a gene: 12.

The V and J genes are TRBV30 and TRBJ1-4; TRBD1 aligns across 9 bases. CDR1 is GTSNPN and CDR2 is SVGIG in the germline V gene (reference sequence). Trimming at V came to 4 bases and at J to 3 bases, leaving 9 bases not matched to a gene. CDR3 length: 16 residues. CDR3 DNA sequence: TGTGCCTGGAAGGCGGGACAGGGTGCCTCTAATGAAAAACTGTTTTTT. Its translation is CAWKAGQGASNEKLFF.

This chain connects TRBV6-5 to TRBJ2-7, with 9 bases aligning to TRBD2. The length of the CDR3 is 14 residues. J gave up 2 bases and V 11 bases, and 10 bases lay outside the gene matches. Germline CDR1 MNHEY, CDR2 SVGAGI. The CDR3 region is CASSLREGPYEQYF. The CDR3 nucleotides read TGTGCCTCCAGCTTGCGGGAGGGCCCCTACGAGCAGTACTTC.

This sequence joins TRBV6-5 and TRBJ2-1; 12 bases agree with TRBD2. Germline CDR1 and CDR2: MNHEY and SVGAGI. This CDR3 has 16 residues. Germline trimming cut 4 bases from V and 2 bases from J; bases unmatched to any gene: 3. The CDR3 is CASSFSSGGAYNEQFF. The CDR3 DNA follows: TGTGCCAGCAGTTTCTCTAGCGGGGGGGCCTACAATGAGCAGTTCTTC.

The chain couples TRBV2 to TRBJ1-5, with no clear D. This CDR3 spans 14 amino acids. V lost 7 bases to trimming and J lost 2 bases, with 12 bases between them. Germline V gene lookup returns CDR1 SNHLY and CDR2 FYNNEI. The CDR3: CASTLLGRNQPQHF. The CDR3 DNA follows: TGTGCCAGCACCCTTCTAGGTCGCAATCAGCCCCAGCATTTT.

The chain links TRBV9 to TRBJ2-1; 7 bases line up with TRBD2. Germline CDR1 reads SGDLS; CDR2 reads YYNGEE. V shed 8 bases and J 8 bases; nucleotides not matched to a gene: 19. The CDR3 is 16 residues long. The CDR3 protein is CASQPRGAGPLDEQFF. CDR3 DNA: TGTGCCAGTCAACCTCGTGGAGCGGGACCACTGGATGAGCAGTTCTTC.

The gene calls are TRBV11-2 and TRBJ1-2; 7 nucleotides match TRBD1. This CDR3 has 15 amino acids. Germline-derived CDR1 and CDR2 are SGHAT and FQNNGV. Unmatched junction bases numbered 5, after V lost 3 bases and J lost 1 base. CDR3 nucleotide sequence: TGTGCCAGCAGCTTGGACAGGAGCGTTAACTATGGCTACACCTTC. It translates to CASSLDRSVNYGYTF.

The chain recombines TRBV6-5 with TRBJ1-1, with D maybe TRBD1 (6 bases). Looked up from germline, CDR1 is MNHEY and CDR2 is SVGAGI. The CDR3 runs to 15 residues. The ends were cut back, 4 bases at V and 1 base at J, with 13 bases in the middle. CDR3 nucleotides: TGTGCCAGCAGTTTTCCGGGACAAGGGAACACTGAAGCTTTCTTT. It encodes CASSFPGQGNTEAFF.

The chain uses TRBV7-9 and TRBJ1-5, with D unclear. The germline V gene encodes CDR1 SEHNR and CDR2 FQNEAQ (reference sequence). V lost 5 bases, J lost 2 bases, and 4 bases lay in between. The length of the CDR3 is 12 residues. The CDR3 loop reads CASSLGNQPQHF. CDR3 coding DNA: TGTGCCAGCAGCCTTGGCAATCAGCCCCAGCATTTT.

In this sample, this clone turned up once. As DNA, the CDR3 is TGTGCCAGCAGGCCACTAGCTCCGGAGGACACCGGGGAGCTGTTTTTT. Residues: CASRPLAPEDTGELFF. The chain links TRBV7-9 to TRBJ2-2, with TRBD2 as a possible D gene (6 bases). The ends were cut back, 6 bases at V and 3 bases at J, with 17 bases in the middle. Germline V gene data show CDR1 as SEHNR and CDR2 as FQNEAQ (reference sequence). There are 16 residues in the CDR3. The whole variable domain, filled in from reference TRBV7-9 and TRBJ2-2, reads DTGVSQNPRHKITKRGQNVTFRCDPISEHNRLYWYRQTLGQGPEFLTYFQNEAQLEKSRLLSDRFSAERPKGSFSTLEIQRTEQGDSAMYLCASRPLAPEDTGELFFGEGSRLTVL.

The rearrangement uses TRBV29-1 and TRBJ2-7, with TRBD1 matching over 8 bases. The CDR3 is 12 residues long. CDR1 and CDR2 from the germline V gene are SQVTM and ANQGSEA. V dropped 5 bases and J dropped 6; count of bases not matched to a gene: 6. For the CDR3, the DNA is TGCAGCGTTACGACAGGGGTTCGCGAGCAGTACTTC. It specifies CSVTTGVREQYF.

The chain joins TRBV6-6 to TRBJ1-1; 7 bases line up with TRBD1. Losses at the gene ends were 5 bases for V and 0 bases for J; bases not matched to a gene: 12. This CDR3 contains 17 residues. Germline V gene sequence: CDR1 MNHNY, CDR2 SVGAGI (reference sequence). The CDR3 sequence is CASSHHPGQRMNTEAFF. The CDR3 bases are TGTGCCAGCAGTCATCATCCGGGACAGAGAATGAACACTGAAGCTTTCTTT.

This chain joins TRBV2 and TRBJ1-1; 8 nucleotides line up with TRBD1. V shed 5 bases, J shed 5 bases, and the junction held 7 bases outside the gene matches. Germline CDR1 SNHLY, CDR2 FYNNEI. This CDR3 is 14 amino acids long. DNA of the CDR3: TGTGCCAGCAGTAAAGACAGGGGACAGACTGAAGCTTTCTTT. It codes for CASSKDRGQTEAFF.

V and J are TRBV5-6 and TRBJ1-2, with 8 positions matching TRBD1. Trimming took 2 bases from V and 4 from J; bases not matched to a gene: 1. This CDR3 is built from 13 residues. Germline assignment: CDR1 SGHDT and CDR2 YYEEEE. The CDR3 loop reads CASSLQGVYGYTF. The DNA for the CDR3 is TGTGCCAGCAGCTTACAGGGGGTCTATGGCTACACCTTC. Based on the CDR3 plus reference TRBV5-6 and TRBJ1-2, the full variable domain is DAGVTQSPTHLIKTRGQQVTLRCSPKSGHDTVSWYQQALGQGPQFIFQYYEEEERQRGNFPDRFSGHQFPNYSSELNVNALLLGDSALYLCASSLQGVYGYTFGSGTRLTVV.

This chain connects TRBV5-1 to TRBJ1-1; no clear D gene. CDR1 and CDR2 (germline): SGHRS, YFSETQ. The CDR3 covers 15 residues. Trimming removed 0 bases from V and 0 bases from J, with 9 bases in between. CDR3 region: CASSLAGDLNTEAFF. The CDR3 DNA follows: TGCGCCAGCAGCTTGGCCGGGGATTTGAACACTGAAGCTTTCTTT.

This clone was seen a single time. CDR3 in amino acids: CASSSPPWDRSTDTQYF. The CDR3 nucleotides read TGTGCCAGCAGTTCTCCCCCCTGGGACAGGAGCACAGATACGCAGTATTTT. This chain joins TRBV28 and TRBJ2-3; 8 bases line up with TRBD1. The V gene end was trimmed by 4 bases and the J gene end by 0 bases; junction bases not matched to a gene: 9. Looked up from germline, CDR1 is MDHEN and CDR2 is SYDVKM. This CDR3 has 17 residues.

Written as DNA, the CDR3 is TGTGCTAGTGGTTTGGGCCCGAGGGGGCTGGGGACTGAAGCTTTCTTT. Residues: CASGLGPRGLGTEAFF. The J gene is TRBJ1-1, the V gene TRBV12-5; 7 bases agree with TRBD1. The CDR3 is 16 residues long. Per germline, CDR1 LGHNT and CDR2 FRNRAP. The J segment lost 5 bases and the V segment lost 1 base, leaving 10 bases of the junction unmatched. Drawing the rest from reference TRBV12-5 and TRBJ1-1, the complete variable domain is DARVTQTPRHKVTEMGQEVTMRCQPILGHNTVFWYRQTMMQGLELLAYFRNRAPLDDSGMPKDRFSAEMPDATLATLKIQPSEPRDSAVYFCASGLGPRGLGTEAFFGQGTRLTVV.

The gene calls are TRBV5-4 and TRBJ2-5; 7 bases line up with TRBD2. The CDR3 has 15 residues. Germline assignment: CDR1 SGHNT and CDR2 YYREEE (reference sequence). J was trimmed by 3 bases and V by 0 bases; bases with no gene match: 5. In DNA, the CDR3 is TGTGCCAGCAGCTTGGATGCGGGAGCGGAAGAGACCCAGTACTTC. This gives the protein CASSLDAGAEETQYF.

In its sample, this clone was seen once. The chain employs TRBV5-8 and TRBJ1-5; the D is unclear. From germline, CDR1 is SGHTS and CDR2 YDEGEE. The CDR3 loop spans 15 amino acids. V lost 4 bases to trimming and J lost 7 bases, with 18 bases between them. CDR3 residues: CASSGSIGGGQPQHF. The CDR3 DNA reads TGTGCCAGCAGCGGGAGTATAGGTGGAGGACAGCCCCAGCATTTT.

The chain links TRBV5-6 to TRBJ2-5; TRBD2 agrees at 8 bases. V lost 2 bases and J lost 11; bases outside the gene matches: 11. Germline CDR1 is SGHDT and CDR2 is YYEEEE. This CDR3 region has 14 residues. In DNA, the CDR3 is TGTGCCAGCAGCTTCGAAGCGGGGGACGGGCTGCAGTACTTC. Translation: CASSFEAGDGLQYF. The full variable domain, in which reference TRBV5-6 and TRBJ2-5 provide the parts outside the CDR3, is DAGVTQSPTHLIKTRGQQVTLRCSPKSGHDTVSWYQQALGQGPQFIFQYYEEEERQRGNFPDRFSGHQFPNYSSELNVNALLLGDSALYLCASSFEAGDGLQYFGPGTRLLVL.

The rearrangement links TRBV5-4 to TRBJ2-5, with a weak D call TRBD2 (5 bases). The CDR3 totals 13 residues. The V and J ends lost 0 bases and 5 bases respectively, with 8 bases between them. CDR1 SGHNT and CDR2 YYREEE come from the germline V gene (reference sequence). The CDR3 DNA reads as TGTGCCAGCAGCTTGGTAGGCGGGGAGACCCAGTACTTC. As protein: CASSLVGGETQYF.

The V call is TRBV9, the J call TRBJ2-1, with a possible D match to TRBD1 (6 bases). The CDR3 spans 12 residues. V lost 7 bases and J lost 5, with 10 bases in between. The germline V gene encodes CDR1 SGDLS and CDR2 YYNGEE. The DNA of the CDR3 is TGTGCCAGCGGGGGCGGAAACAATGAGCAGTTCTTC. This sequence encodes CASGGGNNEQFF.

CDR3 DNA sequence: TGTGCCAGCAGTGAAATAGGGACAGCGGTAAGTGCTTTCTTT. Encoded protein: CASSEIGTAVSAFF. This sequence joins TRBV6-1 and TRBJ1-1; 7 nucleotides line up with TRBD1. CDR3 size: 14 residues. After removal of 2 bases from V and 11 bases from J, the junction contained 11 bases not matched to a gene. Germline assignment: CDR1 MNHNS and CDR2 SASEGT.

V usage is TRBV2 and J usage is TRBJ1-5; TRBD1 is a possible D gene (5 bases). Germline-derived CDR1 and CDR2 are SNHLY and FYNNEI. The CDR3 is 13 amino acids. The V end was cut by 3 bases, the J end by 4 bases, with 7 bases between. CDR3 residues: CASSDDRNQPQHF. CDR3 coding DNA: TGTGCCAGCAGTGACGACAGAAATCAGCCCCAGCATTTT.

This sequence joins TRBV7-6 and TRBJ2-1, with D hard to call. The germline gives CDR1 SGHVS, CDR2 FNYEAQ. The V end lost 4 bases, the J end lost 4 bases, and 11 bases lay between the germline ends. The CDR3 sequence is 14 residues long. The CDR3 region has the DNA TGTGCCAGCAGCTCAAGTAGATCATACAATGAGCAGTTCTTC. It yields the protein CASSSSRSYNEQFF. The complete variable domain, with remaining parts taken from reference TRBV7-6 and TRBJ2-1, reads GAGVSQSPRYKVTKRGQDVALRCDPISGHVSLYWYRQALGQGPEFLTYFNYEAQQDKSGLPNDRFSAERPEGSISTLTIQRTEQRDSAMYRCASSSSRSYNEQFFGPGTRLTVL.